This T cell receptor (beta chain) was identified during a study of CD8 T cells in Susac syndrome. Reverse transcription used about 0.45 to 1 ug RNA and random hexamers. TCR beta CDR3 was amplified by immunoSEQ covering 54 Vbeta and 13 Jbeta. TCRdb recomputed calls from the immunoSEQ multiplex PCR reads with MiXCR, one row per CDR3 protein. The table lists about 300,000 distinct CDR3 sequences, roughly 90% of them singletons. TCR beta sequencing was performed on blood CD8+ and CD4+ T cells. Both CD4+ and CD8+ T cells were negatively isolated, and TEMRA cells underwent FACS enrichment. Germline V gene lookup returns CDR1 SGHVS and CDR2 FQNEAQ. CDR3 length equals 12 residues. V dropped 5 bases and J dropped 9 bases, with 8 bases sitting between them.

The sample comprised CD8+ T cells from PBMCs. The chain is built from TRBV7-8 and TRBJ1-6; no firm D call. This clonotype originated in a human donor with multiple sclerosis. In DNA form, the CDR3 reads TGTGCCAGCAGCCCCTTTCTTTCACCCCTCCACTTT. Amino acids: CASSPFLSPLHF.